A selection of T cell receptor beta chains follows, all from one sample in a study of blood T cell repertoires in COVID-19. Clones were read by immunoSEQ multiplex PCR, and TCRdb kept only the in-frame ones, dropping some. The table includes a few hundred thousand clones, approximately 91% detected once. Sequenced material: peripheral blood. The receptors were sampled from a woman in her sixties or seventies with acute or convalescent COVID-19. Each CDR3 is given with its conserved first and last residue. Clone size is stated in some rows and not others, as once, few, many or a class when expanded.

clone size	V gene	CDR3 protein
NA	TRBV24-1	CATTEAGKAGELFF
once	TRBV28	CASKGQGKSNQPQHF
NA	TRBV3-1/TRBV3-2	CASSQVTANYGYTF
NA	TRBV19	CASSGSRNEQFF
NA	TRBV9	CASGGAGENANEKLFF
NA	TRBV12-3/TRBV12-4	CASSLGLNQPQHF
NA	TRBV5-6	CASSLSRAGQEQYF
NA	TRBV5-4	CASSLDKGGNYEQYF
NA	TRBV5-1	CASSSGTSEHNEQFF
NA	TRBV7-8	CASSLGSGGGYNEQFF
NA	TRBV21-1	CASRPTSGGDTDTQYF
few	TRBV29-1	CSAGTGVSGEQFF
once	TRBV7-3	CASSTRQGQTQYF
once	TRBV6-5	CASGRLRGEQFF
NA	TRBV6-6	CASSYGPAGNTIYF
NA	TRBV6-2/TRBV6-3	CASSYFAGQETQYF
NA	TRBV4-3	CASSQGGGAGANVLTF